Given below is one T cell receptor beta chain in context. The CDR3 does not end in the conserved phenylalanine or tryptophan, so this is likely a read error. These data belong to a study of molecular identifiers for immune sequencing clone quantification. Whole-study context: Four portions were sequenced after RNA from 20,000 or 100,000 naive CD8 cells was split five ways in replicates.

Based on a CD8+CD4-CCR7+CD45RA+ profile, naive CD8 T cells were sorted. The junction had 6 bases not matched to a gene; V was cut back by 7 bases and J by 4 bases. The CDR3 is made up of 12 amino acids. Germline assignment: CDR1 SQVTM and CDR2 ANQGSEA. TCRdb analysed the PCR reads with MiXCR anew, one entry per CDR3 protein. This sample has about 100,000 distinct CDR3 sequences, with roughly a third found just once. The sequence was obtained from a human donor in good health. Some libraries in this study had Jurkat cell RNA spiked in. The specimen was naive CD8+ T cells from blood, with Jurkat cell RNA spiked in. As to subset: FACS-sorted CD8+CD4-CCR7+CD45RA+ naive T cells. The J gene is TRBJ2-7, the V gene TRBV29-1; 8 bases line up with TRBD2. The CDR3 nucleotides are TGCAGCGCCACTAGCGGATGGTACGAGCAGTACATC. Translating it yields CSATSGWYEQYI.